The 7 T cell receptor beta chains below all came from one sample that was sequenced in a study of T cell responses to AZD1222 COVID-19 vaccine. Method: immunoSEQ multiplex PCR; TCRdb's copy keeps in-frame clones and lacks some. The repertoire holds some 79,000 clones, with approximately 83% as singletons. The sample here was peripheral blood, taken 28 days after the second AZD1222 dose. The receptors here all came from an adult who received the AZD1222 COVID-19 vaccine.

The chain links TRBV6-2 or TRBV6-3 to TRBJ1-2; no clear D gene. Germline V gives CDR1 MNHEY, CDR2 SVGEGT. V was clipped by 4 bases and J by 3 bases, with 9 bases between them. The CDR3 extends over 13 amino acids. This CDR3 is CASSSGRYYGYTF. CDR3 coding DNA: TGTGCCAGCAGTTCCGGACGGTACTATGGCTACACCTTC.

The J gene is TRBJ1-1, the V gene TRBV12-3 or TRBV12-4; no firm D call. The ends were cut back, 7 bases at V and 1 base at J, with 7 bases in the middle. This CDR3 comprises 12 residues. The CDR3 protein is CASKEGNTEAFF. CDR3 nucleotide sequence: TGTGCCAGCAAAGAGGGGAACACTGAAGCTTTCTTT.

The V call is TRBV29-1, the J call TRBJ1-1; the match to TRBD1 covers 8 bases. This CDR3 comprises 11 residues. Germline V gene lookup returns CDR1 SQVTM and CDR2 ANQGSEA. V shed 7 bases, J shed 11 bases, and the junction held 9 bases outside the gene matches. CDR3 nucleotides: TGCAGCGGGATACAGGGGGTTGGGGCTTTCTTT. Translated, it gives CSGIQGVGAFF.

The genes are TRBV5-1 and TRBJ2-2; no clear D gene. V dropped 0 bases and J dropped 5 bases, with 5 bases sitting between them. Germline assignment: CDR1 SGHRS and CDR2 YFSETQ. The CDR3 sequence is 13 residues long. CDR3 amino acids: CASSLGLTGELFF. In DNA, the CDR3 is TGCGCCAGCAGCTTGGGTCTGACCGGGGAGCTGTTTTTT.

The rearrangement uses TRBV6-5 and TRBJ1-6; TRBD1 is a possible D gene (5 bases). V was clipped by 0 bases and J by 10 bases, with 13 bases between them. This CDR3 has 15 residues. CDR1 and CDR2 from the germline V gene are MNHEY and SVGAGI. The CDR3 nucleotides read TGTGCCAGCAGTTACTCGACAGTGAACGGCTCACCCCTCCACTTT. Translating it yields CASSYSTVNGSPLHF.

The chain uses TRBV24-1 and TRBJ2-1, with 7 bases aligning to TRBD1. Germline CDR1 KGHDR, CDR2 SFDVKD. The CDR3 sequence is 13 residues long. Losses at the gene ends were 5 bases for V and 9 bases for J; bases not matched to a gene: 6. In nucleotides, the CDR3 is TGTGCCACCAGTGGGGATAGGGGGCGTGAGCAGTTCTTC. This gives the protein CATSGDRGREQFF.

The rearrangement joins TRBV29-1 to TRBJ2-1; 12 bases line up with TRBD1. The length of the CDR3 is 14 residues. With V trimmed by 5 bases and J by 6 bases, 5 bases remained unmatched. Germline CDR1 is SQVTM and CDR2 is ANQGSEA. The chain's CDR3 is CSVTGTGGFNEQFF. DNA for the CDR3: TGCAGCGTTACCGGGACAGGGGGCTTCAATGAGCAGTTCTTC.